The entry below gives a single T cell receptor (beta chain) sequence along with its context. This entry is derived from a study of OX40 agonist ivuxolimab in advanced cancers. Across the whole study: Partial responses were seen in three patients, one with hepatocellular carcinoma and two with cutaneous melanoma.

Germline CDR1 and CDR2: SEHNR and FQNEAQ (reference sequence). V lost 3 bases, J lost 2 bases, and 2 bases stayed unmatched. The CDR3 runs to 14 residues. Assay used: immunoSEQ multiplex PCR; TCRdb lists only in-frame clones, some missing. Among 55,000 to 95,000 clones listed, around 88% were seen once. The sequencing here drew on CD4+ or CD8+ T cells sorted from blood, taken in a trial of the OX40 agonist ivuxolimab. The chain joins TRBV7-9 to TRBJ2-7; 9 nucleotides match TRBD2. This TCR was sampled from an adult with an advanced solid tumor such as melanoma, head and neck, liver or kidney cancer. The CDR3 nucleotides are TGTGCCAGCAGCTTCCTAGCGGGGACCTACGAGCAGTACTTC. This sequence encodes CASSFLAGTYEQYF.